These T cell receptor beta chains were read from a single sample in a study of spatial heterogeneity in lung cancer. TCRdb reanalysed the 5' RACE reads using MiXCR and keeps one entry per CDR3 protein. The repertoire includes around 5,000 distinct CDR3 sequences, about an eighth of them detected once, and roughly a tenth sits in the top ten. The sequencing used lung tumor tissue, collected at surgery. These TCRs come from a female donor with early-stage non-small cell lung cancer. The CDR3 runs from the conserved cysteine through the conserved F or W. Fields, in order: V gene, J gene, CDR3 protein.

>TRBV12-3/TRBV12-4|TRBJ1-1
CASSSRDRNTEAFF
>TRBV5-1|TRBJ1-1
CASRAGGSTEAFF
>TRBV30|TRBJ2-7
CAWSVLGTGGKEQYF
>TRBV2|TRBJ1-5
CASIGQGDQPQHF
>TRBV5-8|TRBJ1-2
CASSASSREGFGYTF
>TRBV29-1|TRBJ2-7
CSVGTESYEQYF
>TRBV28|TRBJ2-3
CASSPAGTGVTDTQYF
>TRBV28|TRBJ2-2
CATQSSGHSTGELFF
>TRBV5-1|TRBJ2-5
CASREGPQETQYF
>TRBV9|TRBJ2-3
CASSVSAAGADTQYF
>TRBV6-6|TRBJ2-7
CASSTANYEQYF
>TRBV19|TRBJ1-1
CASSLPNTEAFF
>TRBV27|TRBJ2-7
CASSSPGTRTYEQYF
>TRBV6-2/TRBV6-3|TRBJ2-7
CASTDWTGILVRYEQYF
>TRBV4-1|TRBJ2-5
CASSPRGTTTGETQYF
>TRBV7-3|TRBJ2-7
CASSFNGLEQYF
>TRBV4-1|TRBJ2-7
CASSQSGTGAYEQYF
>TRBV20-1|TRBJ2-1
CSAIPRGAAYNEQFF
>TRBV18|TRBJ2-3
CASSPAGPPADTQYF
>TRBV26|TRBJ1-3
CASRSSMILESGNTIYF
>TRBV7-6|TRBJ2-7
CASSFQPGATYEQYF
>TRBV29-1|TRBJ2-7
CSVLRQGVTYEQYF
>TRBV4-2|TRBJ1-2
CASSNDYGSRGDGYGYTF
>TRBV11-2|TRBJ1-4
CASSLGSGGNEKLFF
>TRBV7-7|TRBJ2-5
CASSLGQATQETQYF
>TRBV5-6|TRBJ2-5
CASSLGRHPAQYF
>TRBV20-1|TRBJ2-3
CSARDKGTPLDTQYF
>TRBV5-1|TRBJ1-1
CASSLNTEAFF
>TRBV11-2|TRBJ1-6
CASSLQTNSPLHF
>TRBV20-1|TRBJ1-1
CSARRPTGTEAFF
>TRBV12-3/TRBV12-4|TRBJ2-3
CATRQGSTDTQYF
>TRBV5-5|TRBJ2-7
CASSYGRGYEQYF
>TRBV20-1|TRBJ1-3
CSVLSGNTIYF
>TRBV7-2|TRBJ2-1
CASSPTGIAYNEQFF
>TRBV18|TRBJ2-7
CASSPPTSGNPEQYF
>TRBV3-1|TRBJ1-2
CASSQRAQTLHGYTF
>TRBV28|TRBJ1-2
CASVRDRGKGYTF
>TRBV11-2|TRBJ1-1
CASSLGGNTEAFF
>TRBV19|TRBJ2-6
CASNTLSGANVLTF
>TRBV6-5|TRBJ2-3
CASSLGGGKLNTQYF
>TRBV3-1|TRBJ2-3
CASSQDGIVTDTQYF
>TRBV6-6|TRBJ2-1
CASRKGRWRYNEQFF
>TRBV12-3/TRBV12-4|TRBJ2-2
CASMANTGELFF
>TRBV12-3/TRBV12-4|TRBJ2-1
CASSPTPNQVNEQFF
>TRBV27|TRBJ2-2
CASSPTGFSTGELFF
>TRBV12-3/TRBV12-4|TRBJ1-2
CASSNLGGRGGYTF
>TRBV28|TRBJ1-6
CASRELGSSYNSPLHF
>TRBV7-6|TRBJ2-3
CASSSRTSGVVDTQYF
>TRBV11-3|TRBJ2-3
CASRGGGATDTQYF
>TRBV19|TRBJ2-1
CASSILTSGGAKEQFF
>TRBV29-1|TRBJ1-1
CSVLGHPGTEAFF
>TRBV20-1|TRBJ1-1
CSASPDRVNTEAFF